Following are 14 T cell receptor beta chains from one sample sequenced in a study of T cells expressing NK-cell markers (dated by TCRdb to 2018 to 2020). The method behind the library was 5' RACE. The sequencer listed for this sample is Illumina HiSeq 2000. The reads were reprocessed in TCRdb, with one entry per CDR3 protein sequence and no accompanying DNA. This sample's table has entries for some 450,000 distinct CDR3 sequences. The ten top clones hold more than 7% of the sample. The source material was blood T cells: a sorted CD56 or NKG2C T cell subset, CD4+ or CD8+ T cells, or bulk PBMC T cells (not recorded which). The receptors originated from a woman aged 18-69 years in good health.

The chain recombines TRBV2 with TRBJ1-1; TCRdb's D call, TRBD1, is unchecked because there is no DNA. This CDR3 region has 12 residues. The germline gives CDR1 SNHLY, CDR2 FYNNEI. CDR3 sequence: CASSAGYTEAFF.

The chain carries TRBV29-1 and TRBJ1-2; there is no DNA to check the TCRdb D call of TRBD1. The length of the CDR3 is 12 residues. Germline assignment: CDR1 SQVTM and CDR2 ANQGSEA. The CDR3 here is CSATGPHPGYTF.

This chain connects TRBV11-2 to TRBJ2-1; TCRdb indicates TRBD1, and absent DNA this call remains unverified. Germline V gene lookup returns CDR1 SGHAT and CDR2 FQNNGV. CDR3 length: 14 residues. CDR3 in amino acids: CASSRRLDRYEQFF.

The chain joins TRBV12-3 or TRBV12-4 to TRBJ2-2; no DNA is available, so the TRBD2 call from TCRdb remains unchecked. The CDR3 runs to 16 residues. CDR3: CASRTSATINTGELFF.

The chain has TRBV28 and TRBJ2-2; there is no DNA to check the TCRdb D call of TRBD2. This CDR3 is 15 amino acids long. Germline V gives CDR1 MDHEN, CDR2 SYDVKM. CDR3 sequence: CASSGAGWGTGELFF. Based on the CDR3 plus reference TRBV28 and TRBJ2-2, the full variable domain is DVKVTQSSRYLVKRTGEKVFLECVQDMDHENMFWYRQDPGLGLRLIYFSYDVKMKEKGDIPEGYSVSREKKERFSLILESASTNQTSMYLCASSGAGWGTGELFFGEGSRLTVL.

The V call is TRBV14, the J call TRBJ2-3; TCRdb gives TRBD2 as the D gene, but with no DNA this cannot be confirmed. Germline loops: CDR1 SGHDN, CDR2 FVKESK. The CDR3 has 16 residues. The CDR3 protein is CASSPLGLANTDTQYF.

The genes are TRBV12-3 or TRBV12-4 and TRBJ2-5. The CDR3 contains 11 residues. The CDR3 loop is CASGRKETQYF.

V gene TRBV5-1 combines with J gene TRBJ1-6; the TCRdb call, TRBD1, lacks DNA for checking. The germline V gene has CDR1 SGHRS and CDR2 YFSETQ. This CDR3 comprises 18 residues. The CDR3 here is CASSGTGGEASGNSPLHF.

J is TRBJ1-1 and V is TRBV9; without DNA, the TCRdb call of TRBD1 cannot be checked. The CDR3 length is 14 residues. CDR1 and CDR2 (germline): SGDLS, YYNGEE. CDR3: CASSVAGGGTEAFF.

V is TRBV15 and J is TRBJ2-3. Germline V gene data show CDR1 as LNHNV and CDR2 as YYDKDF (reference sequence). The CDR3 loop spans 12 amino acids. The CDR3 sequence: CATSRYTDTQYF.

V gene TRBV3-1 combines with J gene TRBJ2-5; TCRdb gives TRBD2 as the D gene, but with no DNA this cannot be confirmed. The CDR3 loop spans 16 amino acids. Germline CDR1 is LGHDT and CDR2 is YNNKEL (reference sequence). The CDR3 sequence: CASSQLTSGAEETQYF.

The rearrangement uses TRBV11-2 and TRBJ2-5. This CDR3 has 14 amino acids. Germline V gives CDR1 SGHAT, CDR2 FQNNGV. CDR3 in amino acids: CASSLEYRQETQYF.

The chain carries TRBV28 and TRBJ2-5; TCRdb returns TRBD1, unconfirmable since there is no DNA. CDR3 size: 14 residues. Germline V lookup: CDR1 MDHEN, CDR2 SYDVKM. Here the CDR3 reads CASRPGGLEETQYF.

The chain has TRBV10-2 and TRBJ2-5; TCRdb calls TRBD1, which cannot be checked without DNA. The germline V gene has CDR1 WSHSY and CDR2 SAAADI. The CDR3 sequence is 17 residues long. The CDR3: CASMGVQTDGGRETQYF.